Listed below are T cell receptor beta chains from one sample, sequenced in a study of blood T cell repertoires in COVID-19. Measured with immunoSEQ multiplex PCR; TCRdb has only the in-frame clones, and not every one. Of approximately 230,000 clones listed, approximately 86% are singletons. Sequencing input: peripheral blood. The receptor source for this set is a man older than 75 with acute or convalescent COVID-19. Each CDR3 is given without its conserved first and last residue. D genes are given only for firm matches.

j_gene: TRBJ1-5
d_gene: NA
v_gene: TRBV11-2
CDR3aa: ASSLGGDQPQH

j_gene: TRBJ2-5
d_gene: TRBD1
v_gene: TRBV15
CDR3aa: ATSRDRTGRQETQY

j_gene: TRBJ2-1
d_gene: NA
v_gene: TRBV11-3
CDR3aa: ASSSRGSYNEQF

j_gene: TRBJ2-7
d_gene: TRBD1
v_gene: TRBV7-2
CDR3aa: ASSGTATYEQY

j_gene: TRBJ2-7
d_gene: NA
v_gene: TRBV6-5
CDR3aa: ASSEGRDSLYEQY

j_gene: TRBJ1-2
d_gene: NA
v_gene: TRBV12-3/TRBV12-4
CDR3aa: ASSPTLTSGYT

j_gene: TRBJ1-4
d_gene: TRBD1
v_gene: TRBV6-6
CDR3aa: ASSLQGADEKLF

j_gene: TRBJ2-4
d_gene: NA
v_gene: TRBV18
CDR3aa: ASSPEQGKNIQY

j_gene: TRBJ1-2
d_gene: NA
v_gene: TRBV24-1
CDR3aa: ATSDLRGPRSTAYPNYGYT

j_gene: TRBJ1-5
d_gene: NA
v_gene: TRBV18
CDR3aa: ASSPQTGNEPQH

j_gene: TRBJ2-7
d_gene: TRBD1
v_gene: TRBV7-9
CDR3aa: ASREGQGDLPGQY

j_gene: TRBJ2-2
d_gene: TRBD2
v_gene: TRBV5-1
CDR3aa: ASSLVLAGADTGELF

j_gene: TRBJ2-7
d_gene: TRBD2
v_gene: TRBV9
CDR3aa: ASTQGLADNYEQY

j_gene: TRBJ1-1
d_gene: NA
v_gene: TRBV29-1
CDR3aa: SVDRENTEAF

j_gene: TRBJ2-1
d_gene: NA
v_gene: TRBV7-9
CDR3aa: ASSRDFSYNEQF

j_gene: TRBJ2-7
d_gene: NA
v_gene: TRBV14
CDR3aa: ASSQEVSRGKYEQY

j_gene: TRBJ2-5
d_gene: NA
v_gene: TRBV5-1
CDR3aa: ASSWAPQAQETQY

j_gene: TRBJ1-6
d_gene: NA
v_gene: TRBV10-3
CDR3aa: AISESVGQGGSPLH

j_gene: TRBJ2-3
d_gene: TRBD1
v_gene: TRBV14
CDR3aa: ASSFETGGVDTQY

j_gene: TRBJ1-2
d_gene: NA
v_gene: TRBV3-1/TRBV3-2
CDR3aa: ASSQDPRVGGYT

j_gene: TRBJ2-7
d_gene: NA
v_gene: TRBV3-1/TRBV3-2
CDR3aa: ASSQKRAQTYEQY

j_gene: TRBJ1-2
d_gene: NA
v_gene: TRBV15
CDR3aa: ATSRDRTGSPYGYT

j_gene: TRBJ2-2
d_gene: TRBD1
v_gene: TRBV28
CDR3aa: ASSWGQGVGELF

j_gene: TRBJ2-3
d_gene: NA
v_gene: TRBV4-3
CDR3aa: ASSQLRGKYGDTQY

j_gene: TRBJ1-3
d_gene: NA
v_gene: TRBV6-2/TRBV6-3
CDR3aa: ASSYEGFRGNTIY

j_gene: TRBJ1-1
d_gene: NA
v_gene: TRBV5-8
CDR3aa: ASSWGSNTEAF

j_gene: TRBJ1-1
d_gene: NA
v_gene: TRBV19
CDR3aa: ASSTTENTEAF

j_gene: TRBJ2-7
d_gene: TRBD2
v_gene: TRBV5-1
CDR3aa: ASSWGTSGIYEQY

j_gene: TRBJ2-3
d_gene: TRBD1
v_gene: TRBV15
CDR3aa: ATSGGFETGFNTDTQY

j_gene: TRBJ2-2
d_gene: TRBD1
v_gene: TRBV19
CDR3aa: ASSRGPGGELF

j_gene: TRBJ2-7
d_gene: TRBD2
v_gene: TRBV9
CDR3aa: ASSESSGSGEQY

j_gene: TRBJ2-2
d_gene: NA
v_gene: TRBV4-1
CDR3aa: ASSSHPSVNTGELF

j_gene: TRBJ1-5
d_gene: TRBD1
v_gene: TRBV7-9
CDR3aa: ASSLSGGADQPQH

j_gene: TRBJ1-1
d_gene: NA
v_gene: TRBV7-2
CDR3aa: ASKLTGRTEAF

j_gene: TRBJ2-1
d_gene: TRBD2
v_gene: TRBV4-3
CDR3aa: ASSRQGLAGAYNEQF

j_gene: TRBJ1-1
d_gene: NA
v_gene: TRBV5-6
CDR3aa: ASSTRWNTEAF

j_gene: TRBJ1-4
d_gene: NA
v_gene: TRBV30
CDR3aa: AWSAAREEEKLF

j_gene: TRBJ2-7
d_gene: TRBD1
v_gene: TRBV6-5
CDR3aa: ASSPGQYYEQY